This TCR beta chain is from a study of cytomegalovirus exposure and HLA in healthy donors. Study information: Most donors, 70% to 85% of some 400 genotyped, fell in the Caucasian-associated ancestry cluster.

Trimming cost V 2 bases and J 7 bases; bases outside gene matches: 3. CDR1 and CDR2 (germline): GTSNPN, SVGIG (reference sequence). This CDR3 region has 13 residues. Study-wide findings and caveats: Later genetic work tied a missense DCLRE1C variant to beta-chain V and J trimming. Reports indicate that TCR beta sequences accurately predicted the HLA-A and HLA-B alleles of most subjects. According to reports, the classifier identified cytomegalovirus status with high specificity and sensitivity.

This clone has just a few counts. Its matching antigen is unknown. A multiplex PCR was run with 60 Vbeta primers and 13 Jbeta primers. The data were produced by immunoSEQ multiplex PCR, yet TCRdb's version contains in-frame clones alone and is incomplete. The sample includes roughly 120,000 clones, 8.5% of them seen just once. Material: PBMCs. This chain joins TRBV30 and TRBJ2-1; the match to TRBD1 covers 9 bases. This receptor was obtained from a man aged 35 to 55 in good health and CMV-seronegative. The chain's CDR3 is CAWSWDRDNEQFF. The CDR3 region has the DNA TGTGCCTGGAGTTGGGACAGGGATAATGAGCAGTTCTTC.